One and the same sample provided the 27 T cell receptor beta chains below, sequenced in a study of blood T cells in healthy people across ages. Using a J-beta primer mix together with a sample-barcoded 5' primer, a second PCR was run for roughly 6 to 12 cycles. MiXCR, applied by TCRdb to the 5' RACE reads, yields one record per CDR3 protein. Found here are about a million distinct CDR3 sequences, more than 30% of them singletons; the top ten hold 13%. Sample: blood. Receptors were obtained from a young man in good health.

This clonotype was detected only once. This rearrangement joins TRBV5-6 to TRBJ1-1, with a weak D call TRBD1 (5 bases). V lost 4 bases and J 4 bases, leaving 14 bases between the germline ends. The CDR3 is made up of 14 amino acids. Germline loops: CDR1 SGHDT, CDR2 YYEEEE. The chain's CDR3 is CASSVEGRVTEAFF. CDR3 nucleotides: TGTGCCAGCAGCGTGGAGGGGAGGGTCACTGAAGCTTTCTTT.

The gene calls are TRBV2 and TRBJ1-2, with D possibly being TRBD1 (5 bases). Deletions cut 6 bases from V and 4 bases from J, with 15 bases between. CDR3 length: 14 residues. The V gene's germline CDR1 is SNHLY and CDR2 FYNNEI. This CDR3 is CASSYMGDSYGYTF. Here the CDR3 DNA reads TGTGCCAGCAGCTATATGGGGGATTCCTATGGCTACACCTTC.

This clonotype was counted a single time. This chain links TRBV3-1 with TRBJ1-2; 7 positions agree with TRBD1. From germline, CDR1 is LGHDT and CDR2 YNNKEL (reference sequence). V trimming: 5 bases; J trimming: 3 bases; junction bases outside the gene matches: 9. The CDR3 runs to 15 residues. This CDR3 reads CASSLPLQGDYGYTF. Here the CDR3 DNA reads TGTGCCAGCAGCTTACCCCTTCAGGGGGACTATGGCTACACCTTC.

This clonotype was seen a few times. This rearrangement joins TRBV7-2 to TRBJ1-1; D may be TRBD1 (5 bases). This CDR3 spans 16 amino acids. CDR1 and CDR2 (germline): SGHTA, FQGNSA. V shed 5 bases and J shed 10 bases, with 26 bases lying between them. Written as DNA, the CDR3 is TGTGCCAGCAGCAGACAGTCCGGGGAGGTTCTCGGGGGAGCTTTCTTT. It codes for CASSRQSGEVLGGAFF.

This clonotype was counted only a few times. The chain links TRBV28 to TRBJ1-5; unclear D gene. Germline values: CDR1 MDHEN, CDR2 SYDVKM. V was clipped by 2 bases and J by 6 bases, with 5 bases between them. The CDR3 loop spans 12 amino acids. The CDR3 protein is CASSLRAQPQHF. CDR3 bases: TGTGCCAGCAGTTTAAGGGCTCAGCCCCAGCATTTT.

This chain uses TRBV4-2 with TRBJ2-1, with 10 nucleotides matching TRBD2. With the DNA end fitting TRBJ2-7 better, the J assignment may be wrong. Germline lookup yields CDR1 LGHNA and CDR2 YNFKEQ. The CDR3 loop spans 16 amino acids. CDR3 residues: CASSQGISGGYKEQYF. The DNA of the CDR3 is TGTGCCAGCAGCCAAGGAATTAGCGGGGGGTACAAGGAGCAGTACTTC.

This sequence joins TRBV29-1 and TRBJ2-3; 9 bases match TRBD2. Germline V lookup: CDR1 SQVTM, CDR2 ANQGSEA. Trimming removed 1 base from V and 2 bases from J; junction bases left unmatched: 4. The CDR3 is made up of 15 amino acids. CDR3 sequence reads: CSVEGRGGFTDTQYF. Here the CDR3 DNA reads TGCAGCGTTGAAGGGCGGGGGGGCTTCACAGATACGCAGTATTTT.

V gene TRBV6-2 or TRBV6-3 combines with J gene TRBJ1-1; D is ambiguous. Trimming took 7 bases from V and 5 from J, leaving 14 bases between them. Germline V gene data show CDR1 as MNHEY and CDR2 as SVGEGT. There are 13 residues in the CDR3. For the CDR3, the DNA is TGTGCCAGCACTAGACCCCCGGGGACTGAAGCTTTCTTT. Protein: CASTRPPGTEAFF.

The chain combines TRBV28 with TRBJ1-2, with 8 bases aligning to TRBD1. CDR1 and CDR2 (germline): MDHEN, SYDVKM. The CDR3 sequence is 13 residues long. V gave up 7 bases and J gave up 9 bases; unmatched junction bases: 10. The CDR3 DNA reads TGTGCCAGCACCCGGACAGGGATGAACAGCTACACCTTC. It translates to CASTRTGMNSYTF.

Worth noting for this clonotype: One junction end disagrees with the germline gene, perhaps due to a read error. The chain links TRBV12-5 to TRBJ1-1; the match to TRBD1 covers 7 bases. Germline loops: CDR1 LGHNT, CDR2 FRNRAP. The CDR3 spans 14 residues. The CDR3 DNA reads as TGTACTAGTGCCCGGGACAGTTTGAACACTGAAGCTTTCTTT. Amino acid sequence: CTSARDSLNTEAFF.

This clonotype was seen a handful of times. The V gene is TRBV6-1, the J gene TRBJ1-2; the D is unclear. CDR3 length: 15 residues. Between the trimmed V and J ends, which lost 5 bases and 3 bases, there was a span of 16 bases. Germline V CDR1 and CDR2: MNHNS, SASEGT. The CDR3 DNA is TGTGCCAGCAGTCATACCAACTCCGGTGACTATGGCTACACCTTC. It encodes CASSHTNSGDYGYTF.

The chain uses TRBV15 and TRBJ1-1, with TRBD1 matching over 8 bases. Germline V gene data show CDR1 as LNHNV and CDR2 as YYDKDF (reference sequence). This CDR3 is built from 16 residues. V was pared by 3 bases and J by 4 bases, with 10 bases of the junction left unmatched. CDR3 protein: CATSSNPGQVSTEAFF. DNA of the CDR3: TGTGCCACCAGCAGTAACCCGGGACAGGTTAGCACTGAAGCTTTCTTT. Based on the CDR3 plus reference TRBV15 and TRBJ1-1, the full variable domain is DAMVIQNPRYQVTQFGKPVTLSCSQTLNHNVMYWYQQKSSQAPKLLFHYYDKDFNNEADTPDNFQSRRPNTSFCFLDIRSPGLGDTAMYLCATSSNPGQVSTEAFFGQGTRLTVV.

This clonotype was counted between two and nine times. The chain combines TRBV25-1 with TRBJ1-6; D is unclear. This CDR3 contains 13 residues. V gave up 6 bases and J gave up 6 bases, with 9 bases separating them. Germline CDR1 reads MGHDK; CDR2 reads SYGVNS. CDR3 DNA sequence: TGTGCCAGCAGCGGACCCTCTAATTCACCCCTCCACTTT. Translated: CASSGPSNSPLHF.

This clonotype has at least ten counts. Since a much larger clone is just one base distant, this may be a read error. CDR3 sequence: CASSVWGGGDTQYF. The CDR3, as DNA: TGTGCCAGCAGTGTATGGGGGGGCGGAGATACGCAGTATTTT. The chain combines TRBV27 with TRBJ2-3, with D possibly TRBD2 on 7 matching bases. This CDR3 comprises 14 residues. V lost 5 bases and J lost 5, with 14 bases in between. Germline loops: CDR1 MNHEY, CDR2 SMNVEV (reference sequence).

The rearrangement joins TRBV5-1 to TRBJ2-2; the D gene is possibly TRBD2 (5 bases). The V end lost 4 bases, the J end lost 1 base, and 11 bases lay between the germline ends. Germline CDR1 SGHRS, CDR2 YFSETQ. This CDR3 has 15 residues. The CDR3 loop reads CASSRTGMNTGELFF. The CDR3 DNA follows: TGCGCCAGCAGCCGGACGGGGATGAACACCGGGGAGCTGTTTTTT.

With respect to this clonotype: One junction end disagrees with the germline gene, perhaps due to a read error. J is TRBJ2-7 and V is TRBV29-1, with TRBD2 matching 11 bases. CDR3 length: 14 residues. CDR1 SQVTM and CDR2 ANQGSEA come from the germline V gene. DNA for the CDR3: TGCAGCGCTGGGAGACTAGCGGGGAGCTACGGGCAGTACTTC. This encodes CSAGRLAGSYGQYF.

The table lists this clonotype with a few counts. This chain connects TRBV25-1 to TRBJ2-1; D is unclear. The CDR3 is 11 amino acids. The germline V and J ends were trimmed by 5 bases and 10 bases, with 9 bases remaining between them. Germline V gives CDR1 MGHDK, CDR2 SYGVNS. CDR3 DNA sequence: TGTGCCAGCAGTCCCCTAACAGAGCAGTTCTTC. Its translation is CASSPLTEQFF.

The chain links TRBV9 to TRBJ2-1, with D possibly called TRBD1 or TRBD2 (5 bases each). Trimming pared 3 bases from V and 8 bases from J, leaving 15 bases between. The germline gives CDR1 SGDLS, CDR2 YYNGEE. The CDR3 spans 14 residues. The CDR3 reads CASSDDSGKDEQFF. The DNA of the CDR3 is TGTGCCAGCAGCGACGACAGCGGTAAGGATGAGCAGTTCTTC. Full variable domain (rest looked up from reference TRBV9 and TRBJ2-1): DSGVTQTPKHLITATGQRVTLRCSPRSGDLSVYWYQQSLDQGLQFLIQYYNGEERAKGNILERFSAQQFPDLHSELNLSSLELGDSALYFCASSDDSGKDEQFFGPGTRLTVL.

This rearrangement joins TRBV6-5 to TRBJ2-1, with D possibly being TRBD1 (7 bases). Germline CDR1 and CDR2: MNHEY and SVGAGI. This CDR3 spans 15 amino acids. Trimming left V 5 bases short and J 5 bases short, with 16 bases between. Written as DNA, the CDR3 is TGTGCCAGCAGTGGCGGGACAGAGATAAACAATGAGCAGTTCTTC. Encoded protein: CASSGGTEINNEQFF.

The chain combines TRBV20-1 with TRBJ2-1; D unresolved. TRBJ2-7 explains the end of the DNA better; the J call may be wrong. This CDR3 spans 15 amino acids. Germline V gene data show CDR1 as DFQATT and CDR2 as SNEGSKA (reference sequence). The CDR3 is CSARDQGIGSNEQYF. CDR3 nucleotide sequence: TGCAGTGCTAGAGATCAAGGGATAGGTTCGAATGAGCAGTACTTC.

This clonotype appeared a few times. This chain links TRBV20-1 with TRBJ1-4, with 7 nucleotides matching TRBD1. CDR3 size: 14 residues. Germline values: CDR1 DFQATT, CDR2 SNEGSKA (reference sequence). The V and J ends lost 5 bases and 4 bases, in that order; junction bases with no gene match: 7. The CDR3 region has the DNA TGCAGTGCTCTGCCGGGACAGCGTAATGAAAAACTGTTTTTT. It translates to CSALPGQRNEKLFF.

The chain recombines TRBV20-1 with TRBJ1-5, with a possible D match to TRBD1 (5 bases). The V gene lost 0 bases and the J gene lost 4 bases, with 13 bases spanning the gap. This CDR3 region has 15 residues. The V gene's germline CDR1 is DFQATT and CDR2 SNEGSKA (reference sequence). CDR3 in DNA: TGCAGTGCTAGAGATTGGGGGTTTACAAATCAGCCCCAGCATTTT. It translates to CSARDWGFTNQPQHF.

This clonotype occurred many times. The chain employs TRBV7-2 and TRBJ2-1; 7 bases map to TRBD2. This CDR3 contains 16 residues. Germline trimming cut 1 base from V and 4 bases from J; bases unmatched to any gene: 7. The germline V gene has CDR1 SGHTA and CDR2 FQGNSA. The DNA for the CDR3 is TGTGCCAGCAGCTTAGGCGTCCTAGCGGAGTACAATGAGCAGTTCTTC. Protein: CASSLGVLAEYNEQFF.

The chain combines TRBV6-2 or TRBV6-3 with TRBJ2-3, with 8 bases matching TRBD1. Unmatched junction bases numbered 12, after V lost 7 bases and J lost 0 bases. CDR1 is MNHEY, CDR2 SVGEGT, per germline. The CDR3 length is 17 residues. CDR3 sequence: CASTRNLGQESTDTQYF. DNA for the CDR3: TGTGCCAGCACCAGAAACTTGGGACAGGAGAGCACAGATACGCAGTATTTT.

Written as DNA, the CDR3 is TGTGCTAGTGGTTTCGGGGGCGCGGTCGATTACGCTGAAGCTTTCTTT. Protein: CASGFGGAVDYAEAFF. The rearrangement links TRBV12-5 to TRBJ1-1; weak D call: TRBD1 (6 bases). Between the trimmed V and J ends, which lost 3 bases and 6 bases, there was a span of 20 bases. CDR1 and CDR2 (germline): LGHNT, FRNRAP. The CDR3 runs to 16 residues.

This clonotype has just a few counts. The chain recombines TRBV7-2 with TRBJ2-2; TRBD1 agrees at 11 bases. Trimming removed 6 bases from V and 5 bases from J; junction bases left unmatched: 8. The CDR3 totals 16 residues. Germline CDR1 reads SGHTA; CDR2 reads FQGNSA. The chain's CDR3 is CASSHPGQGGTGELFF. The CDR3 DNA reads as TGTGCCAGCAGTCATCCGGGACAGGGGGGTACCGGGGAGCTGTTTTTT.

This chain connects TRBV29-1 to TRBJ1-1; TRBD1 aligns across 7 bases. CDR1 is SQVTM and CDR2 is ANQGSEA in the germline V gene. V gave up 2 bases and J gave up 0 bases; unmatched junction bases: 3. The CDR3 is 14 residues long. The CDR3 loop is CSVETGQMNTEAFF. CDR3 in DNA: TGCAGCGTTGAAACGGGACAGATGAACACTGAAGCTTTCTTT. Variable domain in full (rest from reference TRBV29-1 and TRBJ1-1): SAVISQKPSRDICQRGTSLTIQCQVDSQVTMMFWYRQQPGQSLTLIATANQGSEATYESGFVIDKFPISRPNLTFSTLTVSNMSPEDSSIYLCSVETGQMNTEAFFGQGTRLTVV.